The 3 T cell receptor beta chains given below trace back to one sample, sequenced in a study of T cell changes during pregnancy in multiple sclerosis. The data were produced by immunoSEQ multiplex PCR, yet TCRdb's version contains in-frame clones alone and is incomplete. This table holds 65,000 to 85,000 clones, around 90% found once. The specimen was CD4+ T cells from peripheral blood mononuclear cells, collected before pregnancy. All receptors come from a female donor with multiple sclerosis, enrolled in a pregnancy study.

V is TRBV5-1 and J is TRBJ2-2; TRBD2 is a possible D gene (6 bases). Trimming removed 2 bases from V and 4 bases from J, with 9 bases in between. The CDR3 consists of 14 residues. Per the germline V gene, CDR1 is SGHRS and CDR2 is YFSETQ. The CDR3: CASSFGGITGELFF. As DNA, the CDR3 is TGCGCCAGCAGCTTCGGGGGAATCACCGGGGAGCTGTTTTTT.

This chain joins TRBV19 and TRBJ1-5, with D possibly matching TRBD1 (5 bases). V was pared by 1 base and J by 7 bases, with 11 bases between. Germline V gene data show CDR1 as LNHDA and CDR2 as SQIVND (reference sequence). This CDR3 contains 14 residues. The CDR3 spells CASSIVREGQPQHF. Here the CDR3 DNA reads TGTGCCAGTAGTATAGTCAGGGAAGGGCAGCCCCAGCATTTT.

The CDR3 loop is CASRRESYEQYF. In DNA, the CDR3 is TGTGCCAGCAGGCGGGAATCCTACGAGCAGTACTTC. V and J are TRBV2 and TRBJ2-7, with D possibly being TRBD2 (6 bases). Germline CDR1 reads SNHLY; CDR2 reads FYNNEI. The germline V and J ends were trimmed by 6 bases and 1 base, with 7 bases remaining between them. This CDR3 comprises 12 residues. The full variable domain, with the rest looked up from reference TRBV2 and TRBJ2-7, is EPEVTQTPSHQVTQMGQEVILRCVPISNHLYFYWYRQILGQKVEFLVSFYNNEISEKSEIFDDQFSVERPDGSNFTLKIRSTKLEDSAMYFCASRRESYEQYFGPGTRLTVT.